This TCR beta chain was captured in a study of blood T cells in healthy people across ages. Study results and caveats: TCR beta diversity was tightly associated with the proportion of naive T cells.

For the second PCR, which ran for 7 to 11 cycles, a sample-barcoded 5' primer and a J-beta primer mix were used. TCRdb ran MiXCR on the 5' RACE reads and lists one entry per CDR3 protein. The top ten hold more than 8.5% of the sample, which has some 760,000 distinct CDR3 sequences, around a quarter seen once. Every sample had a minimum of 6.5 million PBMCs isolated. There are a few counts of this clonotype. Its target is unknown. A further study also used this sample, focusing on T cells of mothers and their children. This second report adds: All donors were healthy and Caucasian; they were three mothers and their six children.

This clonotype was obtained from a boy between 10 and 17 years old in good health. The sequencing input was blood.

CDR3 nucleotide sequence: TGTGCCAGCAGCTTAGATGGTCCAATTCCAATGAATGAGCAGTTCTTC. It is translated as CASSLDGPIPMNEQFF. The chain combines TRBV11-2 with TRBJ2-1, with D hard to call. The CDR3 is made up of 16 amino acids. Germline V gives CDR1 SGHAT, CDR2 FQNNGV. V shed 0 bases and J shed 7 bases, with 16 bases lying between them.